These 4 T cell receptor beta chains came from one sample sequenced in a study of OX40 agonist ivuxolimab in advanced cancers. Data came from immunoSEQ multiplex PCR; TCRdb stores just in-frame clones and leaves some out. The sample contains roughly 58,000 clones, roughly 93% of which appear only once. Sample: CD4+ or CD8+ T cells sorted from blood, taken in a trial of the OX40 agonist ivuxolimab. The receptor set was obtained from an adult with an advanced solid tumor such as melanoma, head and neck, liver or kidney cancer.

The rearrangement links TRBV19 to TRBJ2-7; 8 bases are a match to TRBD2. The J segment lost 4 bases and the V segment lost 6 bases, leaving 5 bases of the junction unmatched. CDR3 length: 13 amino acids. Looked up from germline, CDR1 is LNHDA and CDR2 is SQIVND (reference sequence). The CDR3 loop reads CASSWTSQYEQYF. In nucleotides, the CDR3 is TGTGCCAGTAGCTGGACTAGCCAATACGAGCAGTACTTC.

The chain employs TRBV27 and TRBJ1-4; 7 bases are shared with TRBD1. The CDR3 length is 15 residues. Germline V gene lookup returns CDR1 MNHEY and CDR2 SMNVEV (reference sequence). V was pared by 10 bases and J by 0 bases, with 8 bases of the junction left unmatched. CDR3 loop: CATTDRDPTNEKLFF. The CDR3 DNA is TGTGCCACTACCGACAGGGATCCAACTAATGAAAAACTGTTTTTT. The variable domain in full, completed from reference TRBV27 and TRBJ1-4, reads EAQVTQNPRYLITVTGKKLTVTCSQNMNHEYMSWYRQDPGLGLRQIYYSMNVEVTDKGDVPEGYKVSRKEKRNFPLILESPSPNQTSLYFCATTDRDPTNEKLFFGSGTQLSVL.

The CDR3 reads CASSLGLSGNTIYF. CDR3 in DNA: TGTGCCAGCAGTTTGGGCCTCTCTGGAAACACCATATATTTT. The chain has TRBV28 and TRBJ1-3; D remains unclear. In germline, CDR1 is MDHEN, CDR2 SYDVKM. V dropped 3 bases and J dropped 0 bases, with 6 bases sitting between them. This CDR3 region has 14 residues.

The V and J genes are TRBV28 and TRBJ2-3; no clear D gene. The germline V gene has CDR1 MDHEN and CDR2 SYDVKM. V lost 3 bases, J lost 1 base, and 11 bases lay in between. The CDR3 is 15 residues long. The CDR3 is CASSFATKRTDTQYF. Written as DNA, the CDR3 is TGTGCCAGCAGTTTCGCCACCAAGCGCACAGATACGCAGTATTTT.